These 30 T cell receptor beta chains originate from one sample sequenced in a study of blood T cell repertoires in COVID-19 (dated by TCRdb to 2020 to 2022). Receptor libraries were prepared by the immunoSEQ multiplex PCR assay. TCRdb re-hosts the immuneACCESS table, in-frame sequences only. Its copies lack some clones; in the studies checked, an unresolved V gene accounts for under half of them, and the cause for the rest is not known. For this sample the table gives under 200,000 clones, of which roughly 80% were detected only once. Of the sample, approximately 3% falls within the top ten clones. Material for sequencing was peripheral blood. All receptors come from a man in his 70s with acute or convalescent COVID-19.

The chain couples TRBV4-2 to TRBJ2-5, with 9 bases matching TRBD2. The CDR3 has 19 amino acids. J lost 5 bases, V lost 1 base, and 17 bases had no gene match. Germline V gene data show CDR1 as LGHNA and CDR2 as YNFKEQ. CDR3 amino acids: CASSQVGSVAGGSWETQYF. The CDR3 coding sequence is TGTGCCAGCAGCCAAGTTGGATCGGTTGCGGGAGGGTCCTGGGAGACCCAGTACTTC.

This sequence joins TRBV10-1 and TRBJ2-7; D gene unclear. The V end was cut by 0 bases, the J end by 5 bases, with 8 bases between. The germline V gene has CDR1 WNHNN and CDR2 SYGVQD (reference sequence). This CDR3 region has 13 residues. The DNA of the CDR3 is TGCGCCAGCAGTGAGTCGGGCAGCCACGAGCAGTACTTC. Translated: CASSESGSHEQYF.

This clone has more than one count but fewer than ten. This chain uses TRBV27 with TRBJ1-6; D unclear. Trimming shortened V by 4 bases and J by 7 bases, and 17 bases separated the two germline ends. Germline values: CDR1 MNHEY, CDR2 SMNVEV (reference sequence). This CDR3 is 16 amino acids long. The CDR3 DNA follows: TGTGCCAGCAGTTCATCCCCAGACATATCCAATTCACCCCTCCACTTT. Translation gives CASSSSPDISNSPLHF.

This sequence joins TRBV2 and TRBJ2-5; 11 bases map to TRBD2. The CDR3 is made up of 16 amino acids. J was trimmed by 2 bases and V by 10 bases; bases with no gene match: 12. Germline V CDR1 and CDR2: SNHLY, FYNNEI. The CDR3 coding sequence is TGTGCCAAGTCCCCAGGACTAGCGGGCATACAAGAGACCCAGTACTTC. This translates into CAKSPGLAGIQETQYF.

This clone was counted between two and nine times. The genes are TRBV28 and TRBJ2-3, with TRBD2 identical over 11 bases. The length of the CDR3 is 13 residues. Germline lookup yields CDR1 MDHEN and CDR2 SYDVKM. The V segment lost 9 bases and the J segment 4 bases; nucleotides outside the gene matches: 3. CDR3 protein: CASLAGGADTQYF. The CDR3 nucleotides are TGTGCCAGTTTAGCGGGAGGGGCAGATACGCAGTATTTT. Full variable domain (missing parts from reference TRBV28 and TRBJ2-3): DVKVTQSSRYLVKRTGEKVFLECVQDMDHENMFWYRQDPGLGLRLIYFSYDVKMKEKGDIPEGYSVSREKKERFSLILESASTNQTSMYLCASLAGGADTQYFGPGTRLTVL.

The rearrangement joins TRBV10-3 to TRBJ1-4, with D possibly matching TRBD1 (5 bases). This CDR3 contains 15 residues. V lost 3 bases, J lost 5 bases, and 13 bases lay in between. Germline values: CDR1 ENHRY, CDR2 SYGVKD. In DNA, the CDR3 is TGTGCCATCAGTGATGCCCAGGGTCAAAATGAAAAACTGTTTTTT. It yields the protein CAISDAQGQNEKLFF.

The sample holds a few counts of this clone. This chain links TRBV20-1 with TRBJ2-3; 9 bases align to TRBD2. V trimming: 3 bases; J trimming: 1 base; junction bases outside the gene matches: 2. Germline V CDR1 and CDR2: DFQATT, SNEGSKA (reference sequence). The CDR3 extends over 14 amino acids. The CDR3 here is CSASSGSGTDTQYF. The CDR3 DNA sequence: TGCAGTGCTAGTAGCGGGAGTGGCACAGATACGCAGTATTTT.

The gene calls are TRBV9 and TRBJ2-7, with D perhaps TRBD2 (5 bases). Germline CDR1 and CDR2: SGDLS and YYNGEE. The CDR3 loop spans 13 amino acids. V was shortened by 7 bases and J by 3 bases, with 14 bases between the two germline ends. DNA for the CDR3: TGTGCCAGCCTTCTTGGACTGTGCTACGAGCAGTACTTC. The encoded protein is CASLLGLCYEQYF.

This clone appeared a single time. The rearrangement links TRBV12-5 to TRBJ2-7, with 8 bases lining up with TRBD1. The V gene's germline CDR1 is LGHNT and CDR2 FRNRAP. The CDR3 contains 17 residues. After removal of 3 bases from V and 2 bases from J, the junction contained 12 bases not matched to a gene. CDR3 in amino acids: CASGFSPTGALPYEQYF. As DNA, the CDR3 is TGTGCTAGTGGTTTCAGTCCGACAGGGGCCCTTCCCTACGAGCAGTACTTC. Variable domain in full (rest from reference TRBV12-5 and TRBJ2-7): DARVTQTPRHKVTEMGQEVTMRCQPILGHNTVFWYRQTMMQGLELLAYFRNRAPLDDSGMPKDRFSAEMPDATLATLKIQPSEPRDSAVYFCASGFSPTGALPYEQYFGPGTRLTVT.

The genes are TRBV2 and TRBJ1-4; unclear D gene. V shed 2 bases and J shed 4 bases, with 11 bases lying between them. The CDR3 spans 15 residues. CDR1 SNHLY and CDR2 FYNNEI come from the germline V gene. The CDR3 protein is CASSESAGLNEKLFF. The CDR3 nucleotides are TGTGCCAGCAGTGAATCGGCAGGCCTTAATGAAAAACTGTTTTTT. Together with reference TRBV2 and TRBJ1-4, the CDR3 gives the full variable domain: EPEVTQTPSHQVTQMGQEVILRCVPISNHLYFYWYRQILGQKVEFLVSFYNNEISEKSEIFDDQFSVERPDGSNFTLKIRSTKLEDSAMYFCASSESAGLNEKLFFGSGTQLSVL.

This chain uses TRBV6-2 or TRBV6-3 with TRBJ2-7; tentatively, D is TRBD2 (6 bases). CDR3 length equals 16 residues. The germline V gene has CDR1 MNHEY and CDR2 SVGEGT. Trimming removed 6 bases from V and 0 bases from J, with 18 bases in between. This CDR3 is CASSPRGLLSSYEQYF. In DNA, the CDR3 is TGTGCCAGCAGCCCTCGGGGGTTGCTAAGCTCCTACGAGCAGTACTTC.

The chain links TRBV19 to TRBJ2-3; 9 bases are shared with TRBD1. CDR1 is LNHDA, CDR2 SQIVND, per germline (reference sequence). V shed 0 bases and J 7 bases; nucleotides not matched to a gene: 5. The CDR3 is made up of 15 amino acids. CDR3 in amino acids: CASSIDGTGLNTQYF. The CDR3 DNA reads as TGTGCCAGTAGTATAGACGGGACAGGGTTGAATACGCAGTATTTT.

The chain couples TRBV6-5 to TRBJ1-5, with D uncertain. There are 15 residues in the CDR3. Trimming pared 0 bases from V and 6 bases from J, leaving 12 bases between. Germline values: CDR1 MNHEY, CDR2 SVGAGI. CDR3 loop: CASSYSARSGQPQHF. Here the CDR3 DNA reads TGTGCCAGCAGTTACTCTGCGCGATCGGGTCAGCCCCAGCATTTT.

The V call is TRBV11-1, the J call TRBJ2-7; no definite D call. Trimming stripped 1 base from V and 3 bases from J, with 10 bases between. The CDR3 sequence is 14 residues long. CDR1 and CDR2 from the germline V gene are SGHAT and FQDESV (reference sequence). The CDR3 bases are TGTGCCAGCAGCTTAGACAGACACAGCTACGAGCAGTACTTC. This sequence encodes CASSLDRHSYEQYF.

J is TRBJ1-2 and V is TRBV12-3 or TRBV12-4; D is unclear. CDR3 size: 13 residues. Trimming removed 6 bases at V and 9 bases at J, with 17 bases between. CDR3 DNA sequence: TGTGCCAGCAGCAATGGGAGGTTTGGAAGCTACACCTTC. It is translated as CASSNGRFGSYTF.

CDR3 region: CASSVQSGKLFF. CDR3 DNA sequence: TGTGCCAGCAGTGTACAGTCTGGAAAACTGTTTTTT. The gene calls are TRBV2 and TRBJ1-4; no reliable D call. CDR3 length: 12 residues. V lost 4 bases and J lost 10, with 10 bases in between. Per the germline V gene, CDR1 is SNHLY and CDR2 is FYNNEI.

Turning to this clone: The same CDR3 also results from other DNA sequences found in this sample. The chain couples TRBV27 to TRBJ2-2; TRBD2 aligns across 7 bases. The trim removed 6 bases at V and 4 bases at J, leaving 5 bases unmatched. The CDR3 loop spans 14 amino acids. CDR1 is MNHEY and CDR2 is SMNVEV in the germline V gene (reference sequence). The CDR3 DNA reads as TGTGCCAGCAGCCTGGGGGGGGGCACCGGGGAGCTGTTTTTT. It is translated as CASSLGGGTGELFF.

This CDR3 is CASSVGEGQGSYEQYF. The CDR3, as DNA: TGTGCCAGCAGCGTAGGAGAGGGACAGGGGTCCTACGAGCAGTACTTC. This chain joins TRBV9 and TRBJ2-7; 10 bases line up with TRBD1. Trimming at V came to 0 bases and at J to 1 base, leaving 4 bases not matched to a gene. Germline lookup yields CDR1 SGDLS and CDR2 YYNGEE. The CDR3 runs 16 residues.

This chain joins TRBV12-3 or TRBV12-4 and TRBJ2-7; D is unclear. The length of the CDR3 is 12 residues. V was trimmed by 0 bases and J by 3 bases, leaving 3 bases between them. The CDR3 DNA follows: TGTGCCAGCAGTTTAGCCAACTACGAGCAGTACTTC. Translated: CASSLANYEQYF.

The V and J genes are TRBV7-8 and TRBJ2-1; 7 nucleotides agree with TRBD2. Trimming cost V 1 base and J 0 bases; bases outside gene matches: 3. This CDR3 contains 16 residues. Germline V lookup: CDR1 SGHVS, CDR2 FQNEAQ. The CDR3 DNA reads TGTGCCAGCAGCTTAGAGGCTAGCGGCTCCTACAATGAGCAGTTCTTC. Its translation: CASSLEASGSYNEQFF.

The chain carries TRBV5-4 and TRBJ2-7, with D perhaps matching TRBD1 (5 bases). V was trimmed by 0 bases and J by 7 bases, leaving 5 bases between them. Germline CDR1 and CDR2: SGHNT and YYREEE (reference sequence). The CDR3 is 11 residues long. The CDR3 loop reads CASSLAGEQYF. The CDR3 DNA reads TGTGCCAGCAGCTTGGCAGGGGAGCAGTACTTC. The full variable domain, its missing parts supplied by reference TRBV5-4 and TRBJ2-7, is ETGVTQSPTHLIKTRGQQVTLRCSSQSGHNTVSWYQQALGQGPQFIFQYYREEENGRGNFPPRFSGLQFPNYSSELNVNALELDDSALYLCASSLAGEQYFGPGTRLTVT.

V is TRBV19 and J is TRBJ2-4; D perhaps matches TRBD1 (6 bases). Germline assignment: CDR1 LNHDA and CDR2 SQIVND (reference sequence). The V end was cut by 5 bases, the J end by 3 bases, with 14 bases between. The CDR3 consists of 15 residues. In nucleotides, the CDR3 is TGTGCCAGTAGTGCCAAGGACAGATTCAAAAACATTCAGTACTTC. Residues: CASSAKDRFKNIQYF.

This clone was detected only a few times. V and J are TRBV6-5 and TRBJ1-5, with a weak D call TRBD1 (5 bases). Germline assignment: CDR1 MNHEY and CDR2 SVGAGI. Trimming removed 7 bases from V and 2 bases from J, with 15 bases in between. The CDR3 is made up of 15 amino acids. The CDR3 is CASTTAPYGNQPQHF. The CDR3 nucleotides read TGTGCCAGCACGACAGCCCCATATGGCAATCAGCCCCAGCATTTT.

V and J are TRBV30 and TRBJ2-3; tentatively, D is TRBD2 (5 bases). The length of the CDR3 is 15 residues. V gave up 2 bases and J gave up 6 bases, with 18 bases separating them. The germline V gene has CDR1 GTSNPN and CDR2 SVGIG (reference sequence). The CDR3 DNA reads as TGTGCCTGGAGTCGCGAGGGATTAAGAAAGGATACGCAGTATTTT. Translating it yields CAWSREGLRKDTQYF.

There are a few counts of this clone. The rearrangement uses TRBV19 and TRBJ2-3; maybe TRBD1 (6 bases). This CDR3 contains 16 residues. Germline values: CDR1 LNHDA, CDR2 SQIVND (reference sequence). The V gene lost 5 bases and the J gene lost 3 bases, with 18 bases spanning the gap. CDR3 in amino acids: CASSPTGSHGTDTQYF. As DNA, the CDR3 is TGTGCCAGTAGTCCAACAGGGAGTCATGGTACAGATACGCAGTATTTT.

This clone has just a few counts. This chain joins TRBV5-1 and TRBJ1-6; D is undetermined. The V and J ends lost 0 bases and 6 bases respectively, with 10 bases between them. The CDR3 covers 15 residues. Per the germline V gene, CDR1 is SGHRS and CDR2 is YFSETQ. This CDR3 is CASSLDSRPNSPLHF. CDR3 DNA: TGCGCCAGCAGCTTGGATTCTCGTCCTAATTCACCCCTCCACTTT.

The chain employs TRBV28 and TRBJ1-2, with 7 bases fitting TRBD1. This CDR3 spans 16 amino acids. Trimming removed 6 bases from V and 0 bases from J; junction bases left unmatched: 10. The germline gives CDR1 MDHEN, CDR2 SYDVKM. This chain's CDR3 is CASRPGQPLSNYGYTF. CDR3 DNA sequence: TGTGCCAGCAGACCGGGACAGCCCCTCTCTAACTATGGCTACACCTTC.

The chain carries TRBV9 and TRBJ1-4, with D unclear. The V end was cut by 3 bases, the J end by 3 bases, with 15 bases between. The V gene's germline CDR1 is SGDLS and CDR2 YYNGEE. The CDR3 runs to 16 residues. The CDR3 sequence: CASSADSGRANEKLFF. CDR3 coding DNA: TGTGCCAGCAGCGCTGATTCCGGGAGGGCTAATGAAAAACTGTTTTTT.

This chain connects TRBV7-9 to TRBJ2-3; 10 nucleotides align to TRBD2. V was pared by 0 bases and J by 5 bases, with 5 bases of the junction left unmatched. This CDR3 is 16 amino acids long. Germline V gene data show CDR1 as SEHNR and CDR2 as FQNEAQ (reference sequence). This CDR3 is CASSLAASGRGDTQYF. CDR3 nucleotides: TGTGCCAGCAGCTTAGCGGCTAGCGGGAGAGGAGATACGCAGTATTTT.

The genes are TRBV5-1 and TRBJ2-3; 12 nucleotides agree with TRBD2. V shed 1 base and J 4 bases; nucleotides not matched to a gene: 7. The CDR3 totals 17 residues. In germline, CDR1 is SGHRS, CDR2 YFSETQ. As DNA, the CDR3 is TGCGCCAGCAGCTTGTTACTAGCGGGGGGAGGATCAGATACGCAGTATTTT. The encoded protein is CASSLLLAGGGSDTQYF.